This note documents a single T cell receptor beta chain sequence. This specimen belongs to a study of blood T cell repertoires in COVID-19. Clones were sequenced by immunoSEQ multiplex PCR, and TCRdb holds only the in-frame ones, with some missing. The sample lists under 150,000 clones, 75% to 90% occurring once. The specimen sequenced was PBMCs or T cells enriched from blood (not recorded which). The clonotype was recovered from a man in his fifties or sixties in a cohort exposed to, infected with or recovered from COVID-19 (not recorded which).

The CDR3 region is CASSTGTGGNTEAFF. CDR3 DNA sequence: TGTGCCAGCAGTACAGGGACAGGGGGGAACACTGAAGCTTTCTTT. This chain joins TRBV27 and TRBJ1-1; 11 positions match TRBD1. This CDR3 has 15 amino acids. Germline V gene data show CDR1 as MNHEY and CDR2 as SMNVEV (reference sequence). V lost 5 bases, J lost 1 base, and 3 bases stayed unmatched.